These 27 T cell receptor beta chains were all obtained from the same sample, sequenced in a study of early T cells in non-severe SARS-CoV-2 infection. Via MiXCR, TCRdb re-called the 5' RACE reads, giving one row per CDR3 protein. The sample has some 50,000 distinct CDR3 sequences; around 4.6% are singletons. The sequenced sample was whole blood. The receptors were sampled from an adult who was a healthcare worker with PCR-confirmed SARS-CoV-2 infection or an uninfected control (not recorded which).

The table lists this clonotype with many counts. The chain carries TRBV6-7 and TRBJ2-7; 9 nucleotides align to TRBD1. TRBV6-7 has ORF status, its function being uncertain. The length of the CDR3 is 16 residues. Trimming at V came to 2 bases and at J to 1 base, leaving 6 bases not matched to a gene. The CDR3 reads CASSYHGTGNSYEQYF. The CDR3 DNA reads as TGTGCCAGCAGTTACCACGGGACAGGGAATTCCTACGAGCAGTACTTC.

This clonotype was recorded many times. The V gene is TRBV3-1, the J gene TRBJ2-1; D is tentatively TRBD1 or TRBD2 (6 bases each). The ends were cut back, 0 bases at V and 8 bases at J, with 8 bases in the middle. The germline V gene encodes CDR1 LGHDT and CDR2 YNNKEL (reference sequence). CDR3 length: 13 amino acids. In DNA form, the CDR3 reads TGTGCCAGCAGCCAAGAGGAGGGGGATGAGCAGTTCTTC. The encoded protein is CASSQEEGDEQFF.

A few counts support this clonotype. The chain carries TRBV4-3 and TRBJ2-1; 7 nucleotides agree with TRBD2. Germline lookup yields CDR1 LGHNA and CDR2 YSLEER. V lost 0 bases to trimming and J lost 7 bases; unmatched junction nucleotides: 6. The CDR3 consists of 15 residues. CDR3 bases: TGCGCCAGCAGCCAAGATCGCGGGGGTTGGAATGAGCAGTTCTTC. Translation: CASSQDRGGWNEQFF.

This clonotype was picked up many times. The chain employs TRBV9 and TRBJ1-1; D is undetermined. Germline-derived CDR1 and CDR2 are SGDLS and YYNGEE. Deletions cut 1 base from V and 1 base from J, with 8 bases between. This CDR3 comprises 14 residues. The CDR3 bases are TGTGCCAGCAGCGTATATAGTAGGAACACTGAAGCTTTCTTT. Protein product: CASSVYSRNTEAFF.

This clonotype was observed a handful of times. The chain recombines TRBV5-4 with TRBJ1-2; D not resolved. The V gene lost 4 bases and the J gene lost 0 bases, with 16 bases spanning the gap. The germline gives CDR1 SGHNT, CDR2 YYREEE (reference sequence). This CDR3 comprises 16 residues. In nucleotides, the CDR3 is TGTGCCAGCAGCCCTAGAGGCCCGAGAACTAACTATGGCTACACCTTC. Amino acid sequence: CASSPRGPRTNYGYTF.

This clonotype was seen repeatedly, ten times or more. Written as DNA, the CDR3 is TGTGCCAGCACCTTAACAGACCAGCCCCAGCATTTT. It encodes CASTLTDQPQHF. The chain uses TRBV28 and TRBJ1-5, with no clear D. V was trimmed by 7 bases and J by 7 bases, leaving 11 bases between them. This CDR3 contains 12 residues. Germline assignment: CDR1 MDHEN and CDR2 SYDVKM.

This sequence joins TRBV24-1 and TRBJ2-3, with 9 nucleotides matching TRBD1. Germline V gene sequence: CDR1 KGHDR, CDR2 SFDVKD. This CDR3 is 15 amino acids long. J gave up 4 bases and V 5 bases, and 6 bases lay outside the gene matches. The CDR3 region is CATSAGQGRADTQYF. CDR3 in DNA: TGTGCCACCAGTGCCGGACAGGGGCGGGCAGATACGCAGTATTTT.

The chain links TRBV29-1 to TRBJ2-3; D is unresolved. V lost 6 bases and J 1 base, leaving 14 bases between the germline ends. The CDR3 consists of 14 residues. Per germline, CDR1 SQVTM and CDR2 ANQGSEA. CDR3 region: CSVQDVRGTDTQYF. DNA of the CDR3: TGCAGCGTCCAGGACGTTAGAGGCACAGATACGCAGTATTTT.

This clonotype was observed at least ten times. The CDR3 reads CSASTASYQNQPQHF. CDR3 in DNA: TGCAGTGCTAGTACGGCCTCTTACCAAAATCAGCCCCAGCATTTT. J is TRBJ1-5 and V is TRBV20-1; D ambiguous. The CDR3 is 15 residues long. The V and J ends lost 3 bases and 4 bases respectively, with 16 bases between them. Germline V gene data show CDR1 as DFQATT and CDR2 as SNEGSKA (reference sequence).

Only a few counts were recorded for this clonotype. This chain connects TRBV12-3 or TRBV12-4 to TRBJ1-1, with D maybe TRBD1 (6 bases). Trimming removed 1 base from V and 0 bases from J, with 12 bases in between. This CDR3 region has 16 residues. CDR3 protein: CASSLGATGMNTEAFF. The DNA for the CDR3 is TGTGCCAGCAGTTTAGGGGCTACAGGGATGAACACTGAAGCTTTCTTT.

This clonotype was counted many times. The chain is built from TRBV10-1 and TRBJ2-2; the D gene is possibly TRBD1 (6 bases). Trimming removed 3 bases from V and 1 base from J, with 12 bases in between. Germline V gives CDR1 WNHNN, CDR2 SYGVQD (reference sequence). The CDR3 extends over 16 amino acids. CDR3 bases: TGCGCCAGCAGTGACTACAGGGATCTGAACACCGGGGAGCTGTTTTTT. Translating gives CASSDYRDLNTGELFF.

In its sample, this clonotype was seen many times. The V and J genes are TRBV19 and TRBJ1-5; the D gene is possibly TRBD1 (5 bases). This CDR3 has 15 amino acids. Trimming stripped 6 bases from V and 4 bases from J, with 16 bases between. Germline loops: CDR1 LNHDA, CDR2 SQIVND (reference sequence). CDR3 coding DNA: TGTGCCAGTAGGGTTACAGGCAATGGGAATCAGCCCCAGCATTTT. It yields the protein CASRVTGNGNQPQHF.

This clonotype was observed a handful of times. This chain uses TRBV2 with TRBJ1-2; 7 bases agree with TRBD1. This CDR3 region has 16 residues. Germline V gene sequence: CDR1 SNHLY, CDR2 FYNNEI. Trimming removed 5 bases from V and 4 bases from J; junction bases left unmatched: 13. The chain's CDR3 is CASSTGGRQGGYGYTF. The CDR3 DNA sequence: TGTGCCAGCAGTACCGGAGGGAGACAGGGAGGCTATGGCTACACCTTC.

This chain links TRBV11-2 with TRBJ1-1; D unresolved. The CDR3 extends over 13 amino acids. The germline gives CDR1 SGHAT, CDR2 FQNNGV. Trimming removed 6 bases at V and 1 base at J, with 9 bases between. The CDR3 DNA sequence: TGTGCCAGCAGGCGGCAGCCGAACACTGAAGCTTTCTTT. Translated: CASRRQPNTEAFF.

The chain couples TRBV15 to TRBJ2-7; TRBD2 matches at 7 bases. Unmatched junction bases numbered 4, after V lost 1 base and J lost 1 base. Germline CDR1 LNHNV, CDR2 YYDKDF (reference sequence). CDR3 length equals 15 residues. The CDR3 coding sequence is TGTGCCACCAGCAGAGGGGAGGGAGGGTCCTACGAGCAGTACTTC. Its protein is CATSRGEGGSYEQYF.

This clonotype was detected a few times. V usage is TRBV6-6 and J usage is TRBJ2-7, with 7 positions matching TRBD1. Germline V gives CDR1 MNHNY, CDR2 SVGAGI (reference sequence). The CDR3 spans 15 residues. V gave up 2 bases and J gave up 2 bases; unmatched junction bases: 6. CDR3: CASSYNADRPYEQYF. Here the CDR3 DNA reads TGTGCCAGCAGTTACAACGCGGACAGGCCCTACGAGCAGTACTTC.

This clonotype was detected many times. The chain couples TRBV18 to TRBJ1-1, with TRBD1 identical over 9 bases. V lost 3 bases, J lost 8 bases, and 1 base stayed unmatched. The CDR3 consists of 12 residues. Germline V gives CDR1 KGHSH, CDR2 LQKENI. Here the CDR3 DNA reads TGTGCCAGCTCACCTGGACAGGGGGAAGCTTTCTTT. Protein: CASSPGQGEAFF.

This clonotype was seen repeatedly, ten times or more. CDR3 protein: CASSFYGTTNTEAFF. For the CDR3, the DNA is TGTGCCAGCAGCTTTTATGGGACAACGAACACTGAAGCTTTCTTT. The chain links TRBV7-9 to TRBJ1-1, with D possibly matching TRBD1 (6 bases). Trimming stripped 3 bases from V and 1 base from J, with 12 bases between. This CDR3 contains 15 residues. The V gene's germline CDR1 is SEHNR and CDR2 FQNEAQ (reference sequence).

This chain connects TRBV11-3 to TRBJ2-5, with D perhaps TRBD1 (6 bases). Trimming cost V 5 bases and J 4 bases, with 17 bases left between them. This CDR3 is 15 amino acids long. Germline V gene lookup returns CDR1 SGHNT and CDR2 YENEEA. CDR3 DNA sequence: TGTGCCAGCAGCCTAAGGACAGTGGGGCCAGAGACCCAGTACTTC. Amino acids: CASSLRTVGPETQYF.

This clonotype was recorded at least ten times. CDR3 DNA sequence: TGTGCCAGCAGCCCCTGGGTGAGGGCGGTCACCTACGAGCAGTACTTC. Its protein product is CASSPWVRAVTYEQYF. The chain combines TRBV7-3 with TRBJ2-7; maybe TRBD2 (5 bases). Germline V lookup: CDR1 SGHTA, CDR2 FQGTGA. V lost 5 bases and J 2 bases, leaving 19 bases between the germline ends. The CDR3 covers 16 residues.

This CDR3 is CASSPKPPDRPRSYTF. The DNA for the CDR3 is TGCGCCAGCAGCCCTAAACCTCCGGACAGGCCTAGGAGCTACACCTTC. The chain joins TRBV5-1 to TRBJ1-2; 7 bases match TRBD1. V lost 4 bases to trimming and J lost 9 bases; unmatched junction nucleotides: 18. Germline V CDR1 and CDR2: SGHRS, YFSETQ. The CDR3 length is 16 residues.

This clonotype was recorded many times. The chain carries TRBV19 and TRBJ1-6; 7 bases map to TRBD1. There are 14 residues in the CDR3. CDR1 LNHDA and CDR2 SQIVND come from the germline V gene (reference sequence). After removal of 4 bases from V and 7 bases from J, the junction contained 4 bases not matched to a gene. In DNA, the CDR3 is TGTGCCAGTAGTACAGGGGGAATCAATTCACCCCTCCACTTT. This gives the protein CASSTGGINSPLHF.

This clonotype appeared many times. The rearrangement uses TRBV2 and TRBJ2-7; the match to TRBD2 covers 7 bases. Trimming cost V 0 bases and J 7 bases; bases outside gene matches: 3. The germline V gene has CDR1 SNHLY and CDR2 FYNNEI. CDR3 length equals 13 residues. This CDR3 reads CASSEARGSEQYF. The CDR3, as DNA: TGTGCCAGCAGTGAAGCGCGGGGGAGTGAGCAGTACTTC.

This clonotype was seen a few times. The chain's CDR3 is CASSEGGTTVYGYTF. In DNA, the CDR3 is TGTGCCAGCAGTGAAGGAGGTACCACTGTCTATGGCTACACCTTC. The rearrangement joins TRBV6-1 to TRBJ1-2; D is undetermined. Between the trimmed V and J ends, which lost 1 base and 4 bases, there was a span of 13 bases. Germline loops: CDR1 MNHNS, CDR2 SASEGT. This CDR3 has 15 residues.

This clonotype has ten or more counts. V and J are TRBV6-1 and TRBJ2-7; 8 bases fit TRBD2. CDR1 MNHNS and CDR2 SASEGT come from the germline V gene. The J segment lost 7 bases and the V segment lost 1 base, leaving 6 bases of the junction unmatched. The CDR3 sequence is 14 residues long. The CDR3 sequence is CASSEVAGLREQYF. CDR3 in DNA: TGTGCCAGCAGTGAAGTAGCGGGGTTGAGGGAGCAGTACTTC.

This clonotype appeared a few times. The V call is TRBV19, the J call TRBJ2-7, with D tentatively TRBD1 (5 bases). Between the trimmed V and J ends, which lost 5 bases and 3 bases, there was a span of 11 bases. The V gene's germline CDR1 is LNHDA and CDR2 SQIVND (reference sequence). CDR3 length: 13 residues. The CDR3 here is CASSPQESYEQYF. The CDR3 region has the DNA TGTGCCAGTAGTCCACAGGAGAGCTACGAGCAGTACTTC.

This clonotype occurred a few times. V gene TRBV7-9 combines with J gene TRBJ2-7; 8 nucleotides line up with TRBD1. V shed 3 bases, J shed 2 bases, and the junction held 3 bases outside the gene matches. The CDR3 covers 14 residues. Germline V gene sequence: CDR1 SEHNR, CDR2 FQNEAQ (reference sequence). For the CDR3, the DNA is TGTGCCAGCAGCTTCCGACAGGGGCCCTACGAGCAGTACTTC. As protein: CASSFRQGPYEQYF.